The 30 T cell receptor beta chains below were found in one sample sequenced in a study of T cell responses to AZD1222 COVID-19 vaccine. Produced via immunoSEQ multiplex PCR; TCRdb's table is partial and in-frame only. The profile shows about 94,000 clones, around 85% of them singletons. Sequenced here: peripheral blood, sampled 28 days after the second AZD1222 dose. The receptor set was obtained from an adult who received the AZD1222 COVID-19 vaccine.

V is TRBV13 and J is TRBJ1-4; 10 nucleotides align to TRBD1. CDR1 is PRHDT, CDR2 FYEKMQ, per germline (reference sequence). Trimming at V came to 4 bases and at J to 8 bases, leaving 4 bases not matched to a gene. The CDR3 is 14 residues long. The CDR3 reads CASSSDRGREKLFF. In DNA, the CDR3 is TGTGCCAGCAGCTCTGACAGGGGGCGAGAAAAACTGTTTTTT.

The genes are TRBV10-1 and TRBJ2-3; 9 bases are a match to TRBD1. From germline, CDR1 is WNHNN and CDR2 SYGVQD (reference sequence). The CDR3 has 14 amino acids. V lost 5 bases, J lost 4 bases, and 4 bases stayed unmatched. The CDR3 region is CASSPGQGADTQYF. The CDR3 DNA reads TGCGCCAGCAGTCCGGGACAGGGCGCAGATACGCAGTATTTT.

V is TRBV4-1 and J is TRBJ1-6, with 7 bases that match TRBD1. CDR1 is MGHRA and CDR2 is YSYEKL in the germline V gene. This CDR3 has 14 residues. Unmatched junction bases numbered 1, after V lost 1 base and J lost 7 bases. For the CDR3, the DNA is TGCGCCAGCAGCCAAGGACAGGGAAATTCACCCCTCCACTTT. Amino acid sequence: CASSQGQGNSPLHF.

The chain carries TRBV6-5 and TRBJ2-7; a weak D match, TRBD1 (5 bases). V lost 2 bases, J lost 0 bases, and 14 bases lay in between. Germline V gene lookup returns CDR1 MNHEY and CDR2 SVGAGI. CDR3 length equals 16 residues. CDR3 sequence: CASSYVTGFGSYEQYF. The CDR3 nucleotides are TGTGCCAGCAGTTACGTCACAGGCTTTGGCTCCTACGAGCAGTACTTC.

Remarks on this clone: The conserved closing phenylalanine or tryptophan is absent in this CDR3, likely reflecting a read error. The DNA is omitted, as the CDR3 cannot be located on it reliably, and the CDR3 follows TCRdb's listing. V is TRBV5-4 and J is TRBJ2-3; TRBD2 is taken as the D call from the table, unchecked against the DNA. The CDR3 region is 13 residues in length, termini included. CDR1 and CDR2 (germline): SGHNT, YYREEE (reference sequence). CDR3 amino acids: CASRADPTSGCVL.

This chain connects TRBV7-3 to TRBJ1-2; TRBD1 might be the D (5 bases). Germline values: CDR1 SGHTA, CDR2 FQGTGA. V was shortened by 3 bases and J by 0 bases, with 11 bases between the two germline ends. There are 15 residues in the CDR3. CDR3 in DNA: TGTGCCAGCAGCTTGGCGGGGGAAGCTAACTATGGCTACACCTTC. Translation: CASSLAGEANYGYTF.

V usage is TRBV28 and J usage is TRBJ2-7, with TRBD2 matching 13 bases. The CDR3 contains 15 residues. The germline V gene encodes CDR1 MDHEN and CDR2 SYDVKM. Trimming took 5 bases from V and 5 from J; bases not matched to a gene: 6. The DNA for the CDR3 is TGTGCCAGCAGTCCTGGACTAGCGGGAGTCGACGAGCAGTACTTC. Translation gives CASSPGLAGVDEQYF.

This clone appeared a single time. The chain employs TRBV7-3 and TRBJ2-1; 13 bases fit TRBD2. Trimming at V came to 4 bases and at J to 0 bases, leaving 9 bases not matched to a gene. Germline assignment: CDR1 SGHTA and CDR2 FQGTGA. CDR3 length: 19 amino acids. CDR3 bases: TGTGCCAGCAGCTCTACGGGACTAGCGGGAAGAATCTCCTACAATGAGCAGTTCTTC. As protein: CASSSTGLAGRISYNEQFF.

The CDR3 coding sequence is TGTGCCAGCAGTTTTGGGGGGGGTTCTACCTACGAGCAGTACTTC. Amino acid sequence: CASSFGGGSTYEQYF. The rearrangement uses TRBV28 and TRBJ2-7; 7 positions match TRBD2. The CDR3 runs 15 residues. Trimming removed 3 bases from V and 2 bases from J; junction bases left unmatched: 7. Germline CDR1 MDHEN, CDR2 SYDVKM.

CDR3 DNA sequence: TGTGCCAGCTCAACCGCGGGACAGCATGAAGCTTTCTTT. Residues: CASSTAGQHEAFF. V is TRBV18 and J is TRBJ1-1; TRBD1 agrees at 7 bases. V lost 5 bases, J lost 7 bases, and 7 bases stayed unmatched. From germline, CDR1 is KGHSH and CDR2 LQKENI. This CDR3 has 13 amino acids. Filled out from reference TRBV18 and TRBJ1-1, the complete variable domain reads NAGVMQNPRHLVRRRGQEARLRCSPMKGHSHVYWYRQLPEEGLKFMVYLQKENIIDESGMPKERFSAEFPKEGPSILRIQQVVRGDSAAYFCASSTAGQHEAFFGQGTRLTVV.

CDR3 DNA: TGTGCCAGCAGCCCTAGCGGGAGGGCCCACGAGCAGTACTTC. Translated, it gives CASSPSGRAHEQYF. The gene calls are TRBV5-4 and TRBJ2-7, with TRBD2 matching over 12 bases. J was trimmed by 5 bases and V by 4 bases; bases with no gene match: 4. Germline assignment: CDR1 SGHNT and CDR2 YYREEE (reference sequence). The length of the CDR3 is 14 residues.

This clone was seen a handful of times. The rearrangement uses TRBV28 and TRBJ1-5; 10 bases match TRBD1. The germline V gene has CDR1 MDHEN and CDR2 SYDVKM. The CDR3 runs 16 residues. The ends lost 5 bases at V and 2 bases at J; junction bases unmatched: 6. The DNA for the CDR3 is TGTGCCAGCAGTCCCGGACAGGGGGTTGGCAATCAGCCCCAGCATTTT. Amino acids: CASSPGQGVGNQPQHF.

The chain is built from TRBV10-3 and TRBJ1-1, with 7 positions matching TRBD1. The ends lost 10 bases at V and 7 bases at J; junction bases unmatched: 12. This CDR3 has 13 residues. CDR1 and CDR2 from the germline V gene are ENHRY and SYGVKD. The CDR3 region is CATEGEGAGEAFF. For the CDR3, the DNA is TGTGCCACCGAGGGGGAGGGGGCTGGTGAAGCTTTCTTT.

This chain joins TRBV2 and TRBJ1-4, with unresolved D. This CDR3 has 15 amino acids. The V end was cut by 6 bases, the J end by 0 bases, with 11 bases between. Germline CDR1 reads SNHLY; CDR2 reads FYNNEI. The chain's CDR3 is CASRGLGPTNEKLFF. For the CDR3, the DNA is TGTGCCAGCAGGGGCTTGGGTCCAACTAATGAAAAACTGTTTTTT.

The genes are TRBV29-1 and TRBJ1-1; 7 bases map to TRBD1. The CDR3 totals 13 residues. The trim removed 7 bases at V and 2 bases at J, leaving 7 bases unmatched. The germline CDR1 and CDR2 sequences are SQVTM and ANQGSEA. The CDR3 coding sequence is TGCAGCGCCGCTGGACAGGCAAACACTGAAGCTTTCTTT. Translation: CSAAGQANTEAFF.

The chain uses TRBV18 and TRBJ1-1, with a possible D match to TRBD1 (5 bases). CDR3 length: 14 amino acids. Trimming removed 6 bases from V and 0 bases from J, with 11 bases in between. The germline V gene has CDR1 KGHSH and CDR2 LQKENI. The CDR3 DNA follows: TGTGCCAGCTCCCCCGGGACGTTGAACACTGAAGCTTTCTTT. Translated: CASSPGTLNTEAFF.

The chain joins TRBV6-2 or TRBV6-3 to TRBJ2-5, with 13 positions matching TRBD2. In germline, CDR1 is MNHEY, CDR2 SVGEGT. The CDR3 is made up of 17 amino acids. J lost 0 bases, V lost 3 bases, and 4 bases had no gene match. The CDR3 coding sequence is TGTGCCAGCAGTTATGTTGGGACTAGCGGGAACCAAGAGACCCAGTACTTC. Translated, it gives CASSYVGTSGNQETQYF.

CDR3 DNA sequence: TGTGCCAGCAGCGTAGATGAGGGACCGATCTCTGGAAACACCATATATTTT. Translation gives CASSVDEGPISGNTIYF. The chain is built from TRBV9 and TRBJ1-3, with D possibly being TRBD1 (5 bases). The CDR3 totals 17 residues. Germline assignment: CDR1 SGDLS and CDR2 YYNGEE. Trimming cost V 0 bases and J 0 bases, with 13 bases left between them.

The CDR3 region is CASSETRTGAEAFF. The CDR3 DNA reads as TGTGCCAGCAGTGAAACGAGGACAGGGGCTGAAGCTTTCTTT. The chain uses TRBV25-1 and TRBJ1-1, with TRBD1 matching over 9 bases. CDR3 length: 14 residues. Per the germline V gene, CDR1 is MGHDK and CDR2 is SYGVNS. J lost 6 bases, V lost 2 bases, and 4 bases had no gene match. The full variable domain, completed using reference TRBV25-1 and TRBJ1-1, is EADIYQTPRYLVIGTGKKITLECSQTMGHDKMYWYQQDPGMELHLIHYSYGVNSTEKGDLSSESTVSRIRTEHFPLTLESARPSHTSQYLCASSETRTGAEAFFGQGTRLTVV.

The V gene is TRBV19, the J gene TRBJ2-1; 10 nucleotides match TRBD2. The germline gives CDR1 LNHDA, CDR2 SQIVND (reference sequence). The CDR3 has 15 residues. V lost 10 bases, J lost 3 bases, and 9 bases stayed unmatched. The CDR3 sequence is CATLRTSGYYNEQFF. CDR3 nucleotides: TGTGCCACTCTCAGGACTAGCGGATACTACAATGAGCAGTTCTTC.

The chain couples TRBV7-9 to TRBJ1-5, with 7 bases fitting TRBD1. Trimming at V came to 3 bases and at J to 2 bases, leaving 7 bases not matched to a gene. Germline V CDR1 and CDR2: SEHNR, FQNEAQ (reference sequence). The length of the CDR3 is 16 residues. CDR3 loop: CASSLATGIGNQPQHF. In DNA form, the CDR3 reads TGTGCCAGCAGCTTGGCGACAGGGATTGGCAATCAGCCCCAGCATTTT. Using reference TRBV7-9 and TRBJ1-5 for the parts outside the CDR3, the full variable domain is DTGVSQNPRHKITKRGQNVTFRCDPISEHNRLYWYRQTLGQGPEFLTYFQNEAQLEKSRLLSDRFSAERPKGSFSTLEIQRTEQGDSAMYLCASSLATGIGNQPQHFGDGTRLSIL.

The V and J genes are TRBV19 and TRBJ1-5, with D maybe TRBD1 (5 bases). The CDR3 runs 17 residues. The ends were cut back, 3 bases at V and 0 bases at J, with 15 bases in the middle. Germline CDR1 and CDR2: LNHDA and SQIVND (reference sequence). CDR3 in amino acids: CASSMQARALSNQPQHF. The DNA for the CDR3 is TGTGCCAGTAGTATGCAGGCCAGGGCCCTTAGCAATCAGCCCCAGCATTTT.

The chain carries TRBV7-9 and TRBJ2-7, with 10 bases aligning to TRBD1. Germline values: CDR1 SEHNR, CDR2 FQNEAQ (reference sequence). This CDR3 has 13 residues. With V trimmed by 9 bases and J by 6 bases, 8 bases remained unmatched. The CDR3 here is CASTGTGDGEQYF. DNA for the CDR3: TGTGCCAGTACGGGGACAGGGGACGGCGAGCAGTACTTC.

This clone is a singleton in its sample. The CDR3 region has the DNA TGTGCCAGCAGCTTAACGTTGTACAATGAGCAGTTCTTC. Translation: CASSLTLYNEQFF. V is TRBV7-3 and J is TRBJ2-1, with no clear D. The germline V gene encodes CDR1 SGHTA and CDR2 FQGTGA. Trimming took off 0 bases at V and 4 bases at J, with 4 bases between the two ends. The CDR3 length is 13 residues.

This sequence joins TRBV28 and TRBJ1-2; TRBD1 agrees at 7 bases. The CDR3 has 16 residues. Germline loops: CDR1 MDHEN, CDR2 SYDVKM. Germline trimming cut 5 bases from V and 8 bases from J; bases unmatched to any gene: 17. The DNA of the CDR3 is TGTGCCAGCAGTATCCCGGACAGGTTAGGATTTGGGGGCTACACCTTC. Translating it yields CASSIPDRLGFGGYTF.

This clone has just a few counts. This chain connects TRBV7-9 to TRBJ1-1; D call uncertain. CDR1 and CDR2 from the germline V gene are SEHNR and FQNEAQ (reference sequence). The CDR3 length is 14 residues. V lost 3 bases, J lost 1 base, and 9 bases lay in between. The DNA of the CDR3 is TGTGCCAGCAGCTTGGACTGGGAGAACACTGAAGCTTTCTTT. Translation: CASSLDWENTEAFF.

The V and J genes are TRBV5-6 and TRBJ2-2, with D possibly being TRBD1 or TRBD2 (5 bases each). There are 16 residues in the CDR3. Germline V gene sequence: CDR1 SGHDT, CDR2 YYEEEE. V was pared by 0 bases and J by 9 bases, with 18 bases between. The CDR3 DNA reads as TGTGCCAGCAGCTTGGGGGGACGAACCTTCGGGAGGGAGCTGTTTTTT. The encoded protein is CASSLGGRTFGRELFF. Filled out from reference TRBV5-6 and TRBJ2-2, the complete variable domain reads DAGVTQSPTHLIKTRGQQVTLRCSPKSGHDTVSWYQQALGQGPQFIFQYYEEEERQRGNFPDRFSGHQFPNYSSELNVNALLLGDSALYLCASSLGGRTFGRELFFGEGSRLTVL.

This sequence joins TRBV4-2 and TRBJ2-2; TRBD1 might be the D (5 bases). Germline values: CDR1 LGHNA, CDR2 YNFKEQ. Trimming removed 2 bases at V and 3 bases at J, with 25 bases between. The CDR3 spans 20 residues. DNA for the CDR3: TGTGCCAGCAGCCAAATAGACTGGGCAGGGTCGTCAAGTTACACCGGGGAGCTGTTTTTT. Amino acid sequence: CASSQIDWAGSSSYTGELFF.

The chain joins TRBV28 to TRBJ1-5; D is unresolved. Germline V gene data show CDR1 as MDHEN and CDR2 as SYDVKM. The CDR3 spans 13 residues. V was cut by 4 bases and J by 6 bases, with 10 bases left in between. The CDR3 region is CASSSPAFQPQHF. For the CDR3, the DNA is TGTGCCAGCAGTTCACCTGCTTTTCAGCCCCAGCATTTT.

The genes are TRBV2 and TRBJ2-7; D unresolved. V was shortened by 4 bases and J by 3 bases, with 7 bases between the two germline ends. CDR1 and CDR2 (germline): SNHLY, FYNNEI. The CDR3 covers 12 residues. CDR3 region: CASSAPIYEQYF. For the CDR3, the DNA is TGTGCCAGCAGTGCCCCCATCTACGAGCAGTACTTC.